Below are 27 T cell receptor beta chains sequenced from a single sample in a study of response to subunit inactivated influenza vaccine. TCRdb redid the calling of the RT-PCR reads with MiXCR, one entry per CDR3 protein. This table has more than 400,000 distinct CDR3 sequences, more than 7% appearing once. Specimen: PBMCs from blood, collected about 23 months after vaccination. Source of these receptors: a man aged 45 to 75 who received an inactivated influenza vaccine.

The gene calls are TRBV6-2 or TRBV6-3 and TRBJ2-1, with a weak D call TRBD2 (6 bases). The CDR3 loop spans 14 amino acids. V shed 3 bases and J shed 3 bases, with 9 bases lying between them. CDR1 and CDR2 (germline): MNHEY, SVGEGT. CDR3 bases: TGTGCCAGCAGTTATGGGGGACTCTACAATGAGCAGTTCTTC. It is translated as CASSYGGLYNEQFF.

The chain has TRBV19 and TRBJ2-5, with TRBD1 matching 12 bases. The germline V gene encodes CDR1 LNHDA and CDR2 SQIVND (reference sequence). V shed 10 bases, J shed 5 bases, and the junction held 8 bases outside the gene matches. The CDR3 loop spans 14 amino acids. CDR3 coding DNA: TGTGCCACCAGGGACAGGGGGCGCGGGGAGACCCAGTACTTC. Its protein is CATRDRGRGETQYF.

This clonotype was seen a few times. J is TRBJ2-7 and V is TRBV27, with D perhaps TRBD1 or TRBD2 (5 bases each). The germline CDR1 and CDR2 sequences are MNHEY and SMNVEV (reference sequence). V was clipped by 6 bases and J by 2 bases, with 20 bases between them. The CDR3 length is 16 residues. In DNA form, the CDR3 reads TGTGCCAGCAGCCCACACCGGGGCCCTTCCCCCTACGAGCAGTACTTC. Its protein product is CASSPHRGPSPYEQYF.

This clonotype was counted ten times or more. The chain couples TRBV6-5 to TRBJ2-6; D is uncertain. Germline CDR1 reads MNHEY; CDR2 reads SVGAGI. Trimming removed 3 bases at V and 2 bases at J, with 14 bases between. The length of the CDR3 is 17 residues. This chain's CDR3 is CASSYSVSSAGANVLTF. CDR3 nucleotide sequence: TGTGCCAGCAGTTATTCTGTAAGCTCGGCTGGGGCCAACGTCCTGACTTTC.

The chain combines TRBV6-5 with TRBJ2-7; maybe TRBD1 (6 bases). Trimming cost V 3 bases and J 2 bases, with 23 bases left between them. The CDR3 is made up of 18 amino acids. Germline lookup yields CDR1 MNHEY and CDR2 SVGAGI. Here the CDR3 DNA reads TGTGCCAGCAGTTATGATAAGGGACACCACGCAGAGCCCTACGAGCAGTACTTC. Translation: CASSYDKGHHAEPYEQYF.

This clonotype was seen a handful of times. The gene calls are TRBV4-3 and TRBJ2-7; TRBD1 matches at 9 bases. V dropped 1 base and J dropped 4; count of bases not matched to a gene: 5. This CDR3 comprises 15 residues. Per the germline V gene, CDR1 is LGHNA and CDR2 is YSLEER. Written as DNA, the CDR3 is TGCGCCAGCAGCCAAGCCGCGGGACAGGGTTACGAGCAGTACTTC. It encodes CASSQAAGQGYEQYF.

This clonotype showed up just a few times. The chain couples TRBV11-2 to TRBJ2-7; D call uncertain. The CDR3 is made up of 13 amino acids. The V gene's germline CDR1 is SGHAT and CDR2 FQNNGV. V lost 5 bases and J 7 bases, leaving 15 bases between the germline ends. As DNA, the CDR3 is TGTGCCAGCAGCCACGGGCCCTCTCTGGAGCAGTACTTC. Translating gives CASSHGPSLEQYF. Drawing the rest from reference TRBV11-2 and TRBJ2-7, the complete variable domain is EAGVAQSPRYKIIEKRQSVAFWCNPISGHATLYWYQQILGQGPKLLIQFQNNGVVDDSQLPKDRFSAERLKGVDSTLKIQPAKLEDSAVYLCASSHGPSLEQYFGPGTRLTVT.

The gene calls are TRBV6-2 or TRBV6-3 and TRBJ2-7; D gene uncertain. The CDR3 has 13 residues. Germline lookup yields CDR1 MNHEY and CDR2 SVGEGT. Deletions cut 0 bases from V and 5 bases from J, with 8 bases between. CDR3 amino acids: CASSYSPGHEQYF. CDR3 coding DNA: TGTGCCAGCAGTTACTCACCCGGGCACGAGCAGTACTTC.

The sample holds a few counts of this clonotype. This sequence joins TRBV19 and TRBJ2-1; possibly TRBD1 or TRBD2 for D (5 bases each). Trimming left V 8 bases short and J 4 bases short, with 9 bases between. Germline lookup yields CDR1 LNHDA and CDR2 SQIVND (reference sequence). This CDR3 spans 12 amino acids. The CDR3 sequence is CASGGNYNEQFF. The CDR3 coding sequence is TGTGCCAGTGGGGGAAATTACAATGAGCAGTTCTTC.

This clonotype was seen only a few times. The chain links TRBV3-1 to TRBJ2-3; TRBD2 matches at 8 bases. The V gene end was trimmed by 7 bases and the J gene end by 0 bases; junction bases not matched to a gene: 12. The germline gives CDR1 LGHDT, CDR2 YNNKEL (reference sequence). CDR3 length: 17 residues. This CDR3 is CASTQTRLATSTDTQYF. The CDR3 nucleotides read TGTGCCAGCACCCAGACCCGACTAGCGACTAGCACAGATACGCAGTATTTT.

This clonotype was seen a few times. V is TRBV4-3 and J is TRBJ1-1; 9 bases align to TRBD1. V lost 0 bases and J lost 4; bases outside the gene matches: 3. Germline V CDR1 and CDR2: LGHNA, YSLEER. The CDR3 length is 15 residues. CDR3 loop: CASSQDLDRGTEAFF. The CDR3 region has the DNA TGCGCCAGCAGCCAAGATTTGGACAGGGGCACTGAAGCTTTCTTT.

The chain joins TRBV4-1 to TRBJ2-5; 15 positions match TRBD2. The V and J ends lost 0 bases and 2 bases, in that order; junction bases with no gene match: 13. Per germline, CDR1 MGHRA and CDR2 YSYEKL. The CDR3 has 21 residues. Written as DNA, the CDR3 is TGCGCCAGCAGCCAAGATCTCGGACTAGCGGGAGGGTACCTCCGTCAAGAGACCCAGTACTTC. Translated: CASSQDLGLAGGYLRQETQYF.

This clonotype was recorded at least ten times. The rearrangement links TRBV5-1 to TRBJ2-1; a weak D match, TRBD2 (6 bases). Germline V gene sequence: CDR1 SGHRS, CDR2 YFSETQ. The V end lost 2 bases, the J end lost 5 bases, and 8 bases lay between the germline ends. CDR3 length: 13 residues. The CDR3 sequence: CASSFGGNNEQFF. CDR3 in DNA: TGCGCCAGCAGCTTCGGGGGAAACAATGAGCAGTTCTTC. The complete variable domain, with remaining parts taken from reference TRBV5-1 and TRBJ2-1, reads KAGVTQTPRYLIKTRGQQVTLSCSPISGHRSVSWYQQTPGQGLQFLFEYFSETQRNKGNFPGRFSGRQFSNSRSEMNVSTLELGDSALYLCASSFGGNNEQFFGPGTRLTVL.

The chain uses TRBV6-5 and TRBJ2-3; 9 bases agree with TRBD2. Germline V gives CDR1 MNHEY, CDR2 SVGAGI. Losses at the gene ends were 2 bases for V and 3 bases for J; bases not matched to a gene: 6. The CDR3 spans 16 residues. The CDR3 nucleotides are TGTGCCAGCAGTTACCTTCCTAGCGGGGTAACAGATACGCAGTATTTT. Residues: CASSYLPSGVTDTQYF.

This clonotype was seen many times. V and J are TRBV10-3 and TRBJ2-2; a possible D gene is TRBD2 (6 bases). Trimming removed 4 bases from V and 6 bases from J, with 6 bases in between. The germline V gene has CDR1 ENHRY and CDR2 SYGVKD. The CDR3 is 12 residues long. The CDR3 DNA reads as TGTGCCATCAGTGTAGCGGCCGGGGAGCTGTTTTTT. This codes for CAISVAAGELFF.

This clonotype was observed a few times. CDR3 amino acids: CASSLGTGVYPDTQYF. CDR3 nucleotides: TGTGCCAGCAGTCTTGGGACAGGGGTATACCCAGATACGCAGTATTTT. The chain employs TRBV12-3 or TRBV12-4 and TRBJ2-3; 10 nucleotides agree with TRBD1. V lost 5 bases and J lost 4; bases outside the gene matches: 9. The CDR3 length is 16 residues.

This clonotype was seen many times. The chain uses TRBV5-5 and TRBJ2-5; D perhaps matches TRBD1 (6 bases). The V gene lost 0 bases and the J gene lost 5 bases, with 20 bases spanning the gap. This CDR3 is 17 amino acids long. Germline values: CDR1 SGHKS, CDR2 YYEKEE (reference sequence). CDR3 amino acids: CASSLAGGLPSLETQYF. CDR3 sequence (DNA): TGTGCCAGCAGCTTGGCTGGGGGCCTTCCATCATTGGAGACCCAGTACTTC.

Only a few counts were recorded for this clonotype. The chain employs TRBV29-1 and TRBJ2-7; TRBD1 matches at 7 bases. The V gene's germline CDR1 is SQVTM and CDR2 ANQGSEA. V was clipped by 4 bases and J by 4 bases; unmatched bases: 16. The CDR3 is 16 amino acids. The CDR3 DNA reads as TGCAGCGTTGTCTCCTTCTCGGCGGACAGGCAGTACGAGCAGTACTTC. Its translation: CSVVSFSADRQYEQYF.

This clonotype was seen many times. The chain uses TRBV5-1 and TRBJ2-2, with D perhaps being TRBD1 or TRBD2 (5 bases each). Germline V gene data show CDR1 as SGHRS and CDR2 as YFSETQ. The CDR3 contains 11 residues. V dropped 5 bases and J dropped 6 bases, with 5 bases sitting between them. This CDR3 is CASRGAGELFF. The CDR3 nucleotides read TGCGCCAGCAGGGGGGCCGGGGAGCTGTTTTTT.

The chain employs TRBV7-3 and TRBJ1-1; D gene ambiguous. The CDR3 is 13 residues long. Germline values: CDR1 SGHTA, CDR2 FQGTGA. V lost 0 bases and J 5 bases, leaving 7 bases between the germline ends. CDR3 in amino acids: CASSLTRETEAFF. CDR3 DNA sequence: TGTGCCAGCAGCTTAACGAGGGAGACTGAAGCTTTCTTT.

This clonotype occurred many times. The chain uses TRBV12-3 or TRBV12-4 and TRBJ2-7; possible D gene TRBD2, 6 bases. The germline V and J ends were trimmed by 5 bases and 3 bases, with 14 bases remaining between them. The CDR3 runs 14 residues. DNA of the CDR3: TGTGCCAGCAGTACCAACGGCGGGGACTACGAGCAGTACTTC. This codes for CASSTNGGDYEQYF.

The V gene is TRBV6-1, the J gene TRBJ2-1; D is possibly TRBD1 or TRBD2 (5 bases each). Trimming took off 6 bases at V and 2 bases at J, with 11 bases between the two ends. Per the germline V gene, CDR1 is MNHNS and CDR2 is SASEGT. The CDR3 contains 14 residues. CDR3 DNA: TGTGCCAGCAGATCCCGGGACCCCTACAATGAGCAGTTCTTC. Amino acids: CASRSRDPYNEQFF.

The genes are TRBV12-3 or TRBV12-4 and TRBJ2-7; 9 bases line up with TRBD2. Unmatched junction bases numbered 10, after V lost 8 bases and J lost 2 bases. This CDR3 has 15 amino acids. CDR3 in amino acids: CASSSLRGGAYEQYF. DNA for the CDR3: TGTGCCAGCTCATCTCTTCGCGGGGGGGCCTACGAGCAGTACTTC.

This clonotype was counted between two and nine times. The V gene is TRBV7-2, the J gene TRBJ2-3; D remains unclear. There are 15 residues in the CDR3. V was clipped by 1 base and J by 4 bases, with 12 bases between them. Looked up from germline, CDR1 is SGHTA and CDR2 is FQGNSA. CDR3 sequence: CASSLVSLGSDTQYF. The CDR3 DNA is TGTGCCAGCAGCTTAGTGTCATTGGGGTCAGATACGCAGTATTTT.

The chain has TRBV6-1 and TRBJ1-1; possibly TRBD1 for D (5 bases). Germline CDR1 reads MNHNS; CDR2 reads SASEGT. V lost 0 bases and J 4 bases, leaving 9 bases between the germline ends. This CDR3 comprises 14 residues. The CDR3 sequence: CASSEAFGGTEAFF. The CDR3 coding sequence is TGTGCCAGCAGTGAAGCCTTCGGGGGCACTGAAGCTTTCTTT.

There are a few counts of this clonotype. The chain joins TRBV4-3 to TRBJ1-3, with unresolved D. Trimming removed 4 bases at V and 1 base at J, with 14 bases between. This CDR3 has 16 amino acids. The V gene's germline CDR1 is LGHNA and CDR2 YSLEER. The CDR3 DNA reads as TGCGCCAGCAGCCCGGTGGCTGGGCCTTCTGGAAACACCATATATTTT. Translated, it gives CASSPVAGPSGNTIYF.

The chain carries TRBV28 and TRBJ2-5; TRBD2 agrees at 7 bases. Germline loops: CDR1 MDHEN, CDR2 SYDVKM. The CDR3 runs to 15 residues. The ends lost 3 bases at V and 4 bases at J; junction bases unmatched: 8. The CDR3 bases are TGTGCCAGCAGTTTCTCAGGACTAGGGAGAGAGACCCAGTACTTC. It is translated as CASSFSGLGRETQYF.